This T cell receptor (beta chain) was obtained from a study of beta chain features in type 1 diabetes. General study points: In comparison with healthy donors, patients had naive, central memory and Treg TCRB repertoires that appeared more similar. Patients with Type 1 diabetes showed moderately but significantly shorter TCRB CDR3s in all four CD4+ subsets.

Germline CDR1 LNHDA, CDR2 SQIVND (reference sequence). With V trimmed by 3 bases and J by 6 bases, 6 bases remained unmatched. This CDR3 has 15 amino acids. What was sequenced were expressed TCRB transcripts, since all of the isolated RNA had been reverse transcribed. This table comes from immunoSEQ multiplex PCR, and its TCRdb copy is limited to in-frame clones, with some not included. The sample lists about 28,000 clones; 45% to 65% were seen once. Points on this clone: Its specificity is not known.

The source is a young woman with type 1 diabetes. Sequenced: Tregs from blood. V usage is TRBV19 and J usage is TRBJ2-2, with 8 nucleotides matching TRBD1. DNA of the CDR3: TGTGCCAGTAGTATGGCAGGGGGCCGCGCCGGGGAGCTGTTTTTT. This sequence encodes CASSMAGGRAGELFF.